These T cell receptor beta chains were read from a single sample in a study of immune cell composition in non-small cell lung cancer. Repertoires were generated with immunoSEQ multiplex PCR, while TCRdb's copy carries only in-frame clones and drops some. The sample lists thousands of clones; approximately 84% were seen once. The sequencing sample was made of lung tumor tissue. The receptors were gathered from a human donor with non-small cell lung cancer. Both conserved end residues are part of each CDR3. Each record gives: D gene, clone size, J gene, V gene, CDR3 DNA, CDR3 protein. A D gene is named only where the DNA matches it firmly. Clone size is given for some rows only: seen once, a few or many times, or a class if the clone is expanded.

- | few | TRBJ1-1 | TRBV19 | TGTGCCAGTAGTCTAACAGGGAACACTGAAGCTTTCTTT | CASSLTGNTEAFF
- | - | TRBJ1-6 | TRBV7-8 | TGTGCCAGCAGCTTAAACAGGGACACCCCTTTAGATAATTCACCCCTCCACTTT | CASSLNRDTPLDNSPLHF
- | once | TRBJ2-6 | TRBV2 | TGTGCCAGCAGCGCGGGACACGTCCTGACTTTC | CASSAGHVLTF
- | - | TRBJ1-2 | TRBV10-3 | TGTGCCATCAGTGAGTCAGGGGGAAACTATGGCTACACCTTC | CAISESGGNYGYTF
TRBD2 | - | TRBJ2-7 | TRBV10-1 | TGCGCCCGGAGACTAGCGCTCGAGCAGTACTTC | CARRLALEQYF
TRBD1 | - | TRBJ2-3 | TRBV5-1 | TGCGCCAGCAGCGTCCGGGACAGAGGAGATACGCAGTATTTT | CASSVRDRGDTQYF
- | few | TRBJ1-2 | TRBV25-1 | TGTGCCAGCAGCCCTACCCACAGCTATGGCTACACCTTC | CASSPTHSYGYTF
- | - | TRBJ2-2 | TRBV5-1 | TGCGCCAGCAGCTGGTACTCTCGGTCTAGCAGCACGGGGGAGCTGTTTTTT | CASSWYSRSSSTGELFF
- | - | TRBJ2-7 | TRBV13 | TGTGCCAGCAGCTCGAACCGTGGGGGAGGCTACGAGCAGTACTTC | CASSSNRGGGYEQYF
TRBD1 | few | TRBJ2-1 | TRBV10-3 | TGTGCCATCAGAAGGACAGGGAAGTTCGGCTCCTACAATGAGCAGTTCTTC | CAIRRTGKFGSYNEQFF
- | - | TRBJ1-3 | TRBV6-6 | TGTGCCAGCAGTTACTCAGCAGGGTCTGGAAACACCATATATTTT | CASSYSAGSGNTIYF
- | - | TRBJ1-5 | TRBV5-6 | TGTGCCAGCAGCTTGTTAAGCCAGCCCCAGCATTTT | CASSLLSQPQHF
TRBD2 | - | TRBJ2-5 | TRBV5-4 | TGTGCCAGCGCCTCCCGGGGGGGAGGAGAGACCCAGTACTTC | CASASRGGGETQYF
TRBD2 | - | TRBJ2-3 | TRBV5-4 | TGTGCCAGCAGCTTGAGGCTAGCGGGGGCGAACACAGATACGCAGTATTTT | CASSLRLAGANTDTQYF
- | - | TRBJ2-1 | TRBV7-6 | TGTGCCAGCAGCCAAGGGGGTCACCCGGCTGCTAACAATGAGCAGTTCTTC | CASSQGGHPAANNEQFF
- | - | TRBJ2-7 | TRBV27 | TGTGCCAGCAGTTTAAGGAGGGGATCCTACGAGCAGTACTTC | CASSLRRGSYEQYF
TRBD2 | - | TRBJ2-3 | TRBV5-6 | TGTGCCAGCAGCTCGGGGGGGAATCGGGCAGATACGCAGTATTTT | CASSSGGNRADTQYF
TRBD2 | - | TRBJ2-1 | TRBV7-8 | TGTGCCAGCAGCCCTCTAGCGGTCTCCTACAATGAGCAGTTCTTC | CASSPLAVSYNEQFF
- | - | TRBJ1-1 | TRBV2 | TGTGCCAGCAGCCAACAGGGTGCTGACACTGAAGCTTTCTTT | CASSQQGADTEAFF
- | once | TRBJ1-2 | TRBV5-1 | TGCGCCAGCAGCTTGGCCCAGGGTATAGGGGATTGGTATGGCTACACCTTC | CASSLAQGIGDWYGYTF
- | medium-sized | TRBJ1-1 | TRBV29-1 | TGCAGCGTTCGAGAGAACACTGAAGCTTTCTTT | CSVRENTEAFF
- | - | TRBJ2-7 | TRBV7-9 | TGTGCCAGCAGCTTTTACAGGGAGCGGCCGCACGAGCAGTACTTC | CASSFYRERPHEQYF
TRBD1 | - | TRBJ2-6 | TRBV5-6 | TGTGCCAGCAGCTCACAGGGGGGTCTCGACCCTGGGGCCAACGTCCTGACTTTC | CASSSQGGLDPGANVLTF
- | - | TRBJ1-6 | TRBV6-4 | TGTGCCAGCAGTGCTGAGGCTGGGAATTCACCCCTCCACTTT | CASSAEAGNSPLHF
TRBD2 | few | TRBJ2-5 | TRBV2 | TGTGCCAGCAGCGCCACCGCCCCGACTAGCGGGTGGGTGCAAGAGACCCAGTACTTC | CASSATAPTSGWVQETQYF
- | - | TRBJ2-3 | TRBV10-1 | TGCGCCAGCAGTCAACGAAGGGGGACAGATACGCAGTATTTT | CASSQRRGTDTQYF
- | - | TRBJ1-4 | TRBV28 | TGTGCCAGCATGAGGCAGGGGTATGAAAAACTGTTTTTT | CASMRQGYEKLFF
- | few | TRBJ1-1 | TRBV5-1 | TGCGCCAGCAGGAACGGACAGCCGAACACTGAAGCTTTCTTT | CASRNGQPNTEAFF
- | - | TRBJ1-2 | TRBV2 | TGTGCCAGCAGCTCAACCTTGACAGGACCCTATGGCTACACCTTC | CASSSTLTGPYGYTF
TRBD1 | - | TRBJ1-3 | TRBV7-8 | TGTGCCAGCAGCTCATCAGTGAGACAGGGGCCTGGAAACACCATATATTTT | CASSSSVRQGPGNTIYF
- | - | TRBJ2-2 | TRBV6-5 | TGTGCCAGCAGCCTACAGGTTAACACCGGGGAGCTGTTTTTT | CASSLQVNTGELFF